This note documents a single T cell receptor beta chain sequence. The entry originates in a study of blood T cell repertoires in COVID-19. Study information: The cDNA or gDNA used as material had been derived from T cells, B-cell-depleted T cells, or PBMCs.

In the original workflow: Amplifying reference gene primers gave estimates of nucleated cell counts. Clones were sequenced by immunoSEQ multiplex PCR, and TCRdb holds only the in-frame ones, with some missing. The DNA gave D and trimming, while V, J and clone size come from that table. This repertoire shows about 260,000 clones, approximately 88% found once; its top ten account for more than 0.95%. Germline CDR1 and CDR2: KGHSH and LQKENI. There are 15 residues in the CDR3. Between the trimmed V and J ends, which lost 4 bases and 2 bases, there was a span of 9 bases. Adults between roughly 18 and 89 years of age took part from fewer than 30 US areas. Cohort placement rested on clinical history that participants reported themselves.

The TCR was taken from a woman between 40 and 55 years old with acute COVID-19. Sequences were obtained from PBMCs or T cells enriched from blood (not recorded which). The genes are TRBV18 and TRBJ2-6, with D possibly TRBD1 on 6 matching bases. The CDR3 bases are TGTGCCAGCTCACTAGACAGGCCTGGGGCCAACGTCCTGACTTTC. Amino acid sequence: CASSLDRPGANVLTF.